The sequence of this T cell receptor beta chain was determined in a study of T-cell memory formation after mild COVID-19. General observations from the study: Pre-infection memory held some responding clones, suggesting pre-existing cross-reactive T cells responded. Most CD4+ clones that shrank were in CM and EM, while CD8+ ones turned up in EMRA.

TCR alpha and TCR beta cDNA libraries carrying sample barcodes and UMIs were produced by 5'RACE using constant-segment primers. MiXCR was run by TCRdb on the 5' RACE reads, yielding one entry per CDR3 protein. The sample lists a few hundred thousand distinct CDR3 sequences, 25% to 30% seen once, with about 14% in the top ten. The germline V gene has CDR1 DFQATT and CDR2 SNEGSKA (reference sequence). Trimming took 5 bases from V and 3 from J, leaving 17 bases between them. The CDR3 sequence is 14 residues long. Remarks on this clonotype: The antigen remains undetermined.

Material: PBMCs or a T cell subset sorted from them (not recorded which). The receptor was derived from an adult woman who had mild COVID-19 (a few samples of this study predate the infection). Cell type and time point are not known. The chain carries TRBV20-1 and TRBJ2-7, with D perhaps assigned TRBD1 or TRBD2 (5 bases each). DNA for the CDR3: TGCAGTGCTTCAGCCGGGACGGACAACTACGAGCAGTACTTC. This translates into CSASAGTDNYEQYF.